The 25 T cell receptor beta chains reported below all come from one sample, sequenced in a study of T cells in Graves' hyperthyroidism and ophthalmopathy. TCR beta CDR3 regions were amplified from RNA transcripts. Carried out on the TCR CDR3, a first-round RT-PCR used the HTBI primer set. TCRdb passed the multiplex PCR reads through MiXCR, listing each CDR3 protein once. Of under 300,000 distinct CDR3 sequences detected, less than 30% appear once; the ten largest clones hold more than 25%. The specimen was blood. These receptors were taken from a man in his forties or fifties with Graves' hyperthyroidism that later progressed to Graves' ophthalmopathy.

This clonotype was picked up a small number of times. The chain combines TRBV5-1 with TRBJ2-7; D is unresolved. CDR3 length: 13 residues. CDR1 SGHRS and CDR2 YFSETQ come from the germline V gene. With 3 bases removed from V and 0 bases from J, the gap between germline ends came to 7 bases. CDR3 nucleotides: TGCGCCAGCAGCTCGCCTAGCTCCTACGAGCAGTACTTC. Its translation: CASSSPSSYEQYF.

There are many counts of this clonotype. The rearrangement joins TRBV29-1 to TRBJ2-2; the D gene could be TRBD1 or TRBD2 (5 bases each). The CDR3 length is 14 residues. CDR1 SQVTM and CDR2 ANQGSEA come from the germline V gene. The V gene lost 5 bases and the J gene lost 4 bases, with 14 bases spanning the gap. The CDR3 protein is CSVNLAGGTGELFF. DNA of the CDR3: TGCAGCGTTAATCTAGCTGGGGGCACCGGGGAGCTGTTTTTT.

The V gene is TRBV2, the J gene TRBJ2-7; no reliable D call. The CDR3 covers 13 residues. The V gene's germline CDR1 is SNHLY and CDR2 FYNNEI. Trimming removed 6 bases from V and 3 bases from J, with 12 bases in between. The CDR3 DNA reads as TGTGCCAGCAGCCTGAGTGTCATCTACGAGCAGTACTTC. Amino acids: CASSLSVIYEQYF.

The rearrangement joins TRBV6-5 to TRBJ1-5; D gene uncertain. Trimming took 2 bases from V and 6 from J, leaving 17 bases between them. This CDR3 is built from 16 residues. Germline lookup yields CDR1 MNHEY and CDR2 SVGAGI. The CDR3 coding sequence is TGTGCCAGCAGTTACGGTGGAGGAACGAATGGTCAGCCCCAGCATTTT. Its translation is CASSYGGGTNGQPQHF.

This clonotype was picked up many times. This chain joins TRBV24-1 and TRBJ2-2; possible D gene TRBD1, 6 bases. The CDR3 has 15 amino acids. Trimming shortened V by 4 bases and J by 6 bases, and 14 bases separated the two germline ends. Germline values: CDR1 KGHDR, CDR2 SFDVKD. CDR3 bases: TGTGCCACCAGTGAAGAGGGACACCGTGCCGGGGAGCTGTTTTTT. Translation gives CATSEEGHRAGELFF.

The chain uses TRBV11-2 and TRBJ2-2; the match to TRBD2 covers 14 bases. V lost 7 bases and J lost 3; bases outside the gene matches: 10. The CDR3 is 18 residues long. The germline CDR1 and CDR2 sequences are SGHAT and FQNNGV. CDR3 nucleotide sequence: TGTGCCAGCAATTCCGGCGGACTAGCGGGAGGTTACACCGGGGAGCTGTTTTTT. Translating gives CASNSGGLAGGYTGELFF.

At least ten counts were recorded for this clonotype. This chain links TRBV28 with TRBJ1-1, with a possible D match to TRBD1 (5 bases). The CDR3 has 18 amino acids. Germline CDR1 reads MDHEN; CDR2 reads SYDVKM. V was shortened by 1 base and J by 2 bases, with 20 bases between the two germline ends. The CDR3 nucleotides read TGTGCCAGCAGTTTATTATCGTCTGGGAGGGGACGAAACACTGAAGCTTTCTTT. Encoded protein: CASSLLSSGRGRNTEAFF.

This clonotype was picked up many times. A read error may produce the germline difference seen at one junction end. The chain links TRBV20-1 to TRBJ2-5; 7 bases align to TRBD2. The CDR3 length is 15 residues. Germline assignment: CDR1 DFQATT and CDR2 SNEGSKA (reference sequence). For the CDR3, the DNA is TGCAGTACTAGAAGTTGGCGGGAGCCCCAAGAGACCCAGTACTTC. It is translated as CSTRSWREPQETQYF.

This clonotype was picked up many times. This sequence joins TRBV18 and TRBJ2-7; 7 nucleotides line up with TRBD2. The length of the CDR3 is 14 residues. After removal of 6 bases from V and 5 bases from J, the junction contained 10 bases not matched to a gene. CDR1 KGHSH and CDR2 LQKENI come from the germline V gene. The CDR3 protein is CASSPRLATHEQYF. CDR3 nucleotides: TGTGCCAGCTCCCCTAGACTAGCCACCCACGAGCAGTACTTC. Looking up the rest from reference TRBV18 and TRBJ2-7 gives the full variable domain: NAGVMQNPRHLVRRRGQEARLRCSPMKGHSHVYWYRQLPEEGLKFMVYLQKENIIDESGMPKERFSAEFPKEGPSILRIQQVVRGDSAAYFCASSPRLATHEQYFGPGTRLTVT.

This clonotype was detected only a few times. The chain is built from TRBV30 and TRBJ2-3, with D possibly called TRBD1 or TRBD2 (5 bases each). Germline CDR1 and CDR2: GTSNPN and SVGIG (reference sequence). V was shortened by 4 bases and J by 2 bases, with 10 bases between the two germline ends. The CDR3 consists of 13 residues. CDR3 nucleotide sequence: TGTGCCTGGACCTGGGGGAACACAGATACGCAGTATTTT. This codes for CAWTWGNTDTQYF.

The chain joins TRBV12-3 or TRBV12-4 to TRBJ2-7; the D gene could be TRBD1 or TRBD2 (5 bases each). This CDR3 is 14 amino acids long. Between the trimmed V and J ends, which lost 7 bases and 7 bases, there was a span of 20 bases. The CDR3 nucleotides are TGTGCCAGCACCTCATCGGGGCGGGTCGGGGAGCAGTACTTC. Translation gives CASTSSGRVGEQYF.

The chain links TRBV6-1 to TRBJ1-1; TRBD1 might be the D (5 bases). CDR1 is MNHNS, CDR2 SASEGT, per germline. Trimming removed 10 bases at V and 4 bases at J, with 19 bases between. The CDR3 length is 14 residues. The chain's CDR3 is CAIRGGVGVTEAFF. In nucleotides, the CDR3 is TGTGCCATCAGAGGAGGGGTTGGTGTCACTGAAGCTTTCTTT.

This clonotype was seen ten or more times. The chain combines TRBV6-1 with TRBJ2-5, with 9 bases aligning to TRBD2. The ends lost 6 bases at V and 5 bases at J; junction bases unmatched: 13. Germline V lookup: CDR1 MNHNS, CDR2 SASEGT. The CDR3 length is 16 residues. The CDR3 sequence: CASSTRRQREVETQYF. The CDR3 region has the DNA TGTGCCAGCAGCACCAGACGCCAGCGGGAGGTGGAGACCCAGTACTTC.

The table lists this clonotype with many counts. The chain links TRBV6-1 to TRBJ1-1; D remains unclear. Germline loops: CDR1 MNHNS, CDR2 SASEGT. V was trimmed by 7 bases and J by 2 bases, leaving 14 bases between them. This CDR3 comprises 14 residues. This CDR3 is CASKTPGINTEAFF. In nucleotides, the CDR3 is TGTGCCAGCAAGACACCGGGGATAAACACTGAAGCTTTCTTT.

This clonotype was observed many times. V usage is TRBV5-1 and J usage is TRBJ1-1; unclear D gene. Germline assignment: CDR1 SGHRS and CDR2 YFSETQ. The CDR3 contains 13 residues. V was cut by 1 base and J by 4 bases, with 8 bases left in between. Here the CDR3 reads CASSLTFITEAFF. The CDR3 DNA reads TGCGCCAGCAGCTTGACTTTCATCACTGAAGCTTTCTTT.

This chain links TRBV5-1 with TRBJ2-4; weak D call: TRBD2 (6 bases). The germline V gene encodes CDR1 SGHRS and CDR2 YFSETQ. The ends were cut back, 1 base at V and 9 bases at J, with 11 bases in the middle. The CDR3 runs 13 residues. In nucleotides, the CDR3 is TGCGCCAGCAGCTTGCTAGGAGGGAGCATTCAGTACTTC. It specifies CASSLLGGSIQYF.

Ten or more counts support this clonotype. J is TRBJ2-7 and V is TRBV12-3 or TRBV12-4; perhaps TRBD1 as D (6 bases). Trimming took off 5 bases at V and 0 bases at J, with 14 bases between the two ends. The CDR3 covers 15 residues. CDR3 amino acids: CASSHDRRTSYEQYF. CDR3 coding DNA: TGTGCCAGCAGTCACGACAGGAGAACCTCCTACGAGCAGTACTTC.

This clonotype was detected ten times or more. The chain uses TRBV20-1 and TRBJ2-7; TRBD2 might be the D (5 bases). CDR1 and CDR2 from the germline V gene are DFQATT and SNEGSKA (reference sequence). The CDR3 is 14 residues long. V was shortened by 0 bases and J by 0 bases, with 9 bases between the two germline ends. CDR3 DNA: TGCAGTGCTAGAGATGCTAGCCTCTCCTACGAGCAGTACTTC. Translating gives CSARDASLSYEQYF.

This clonotype was observed at least ten times. The rearrangement links TRBV29-1 to TRBJ2-4; D is perhaps TRBD1 (5 bases). CDR1 and CDR2 from the germline V gene are SQVTM and ANQGSEA. V shed 6 bases and J shed 6 bases, with 9 bases lying between them. This CDR3 comprises 11 residues. In DNA, the CDR3 is TGCAGCGTACAGGTTCCAAACATTCAGTACTTC. Encoded protein: CSVQVPNIQYF.

This clonotype was found many times. The J gene is TRBJ1-6, the V gene TRBV30; D is unresolved. Germline CDR1 GTSNPN, CDR2 SVGIG (reference sequence). The ends were cut back, 1 base at V and 8 bases at J, with 15 bases in the middle. This CDR3 has 15 residues. The CDR3 here is CAWSGLDQTYSPLHF. CDR3 nucleotide sequence: TGTGCCTGGAGTGGTCTGGACCAAACGTATTCACCCCTCCACTTT.

The V call is TRBV6-5, the J call TRBJ1-5; D is perhaps TRBD1 (6 bases). Trimming removed 2 bases from V and 4 bases from J, with 12 bases in between. Germline assignment: CDR1 MNHEY and CDR2 SVGAGI. The CDR3 runs 15 residues. The CDR3 region has the DNA TGTGCCAGCAGTTACGCAGGGGCCACGAATCAGCCCCAGCATTTT. Translated: CASSYAGATNQPQHF.

This clonotype was recorded many times. The genes are TRBV24-1 and TRBJ2-2, with 12 bases fitting TRBD1. Germline-derived CDR1 and CDR2 are KGHDR and SFDVKD. The CDR3 has 18 residues. V was pared by 3 bases and J by 4 bases, with 8 bases of the junction left unmatched. CDR3 sequence reads: CATSDAAGTGGRTGELFF. CDR3 nucleotide sequence: TGTGCCACCAGTGATGCTGCCGGGACAGGGGGCCGCACCGGGGAGCTGTTTTTT.

This clonotype showed up just a few times. The V call is TRBV20-1, the J call TRBJ2-2, with TRBD2 identical over 10 bases. This CDR3 comprises 16 residues. The J segment lost 6 bases and the V segment lost 0 bases, leaving 7 bases of the junction unmatched. CDR1 is DFQATT, CDR2 SNEGSKA, per germline (reference sequence). The CDR3 DNA follows: TGCAGTGCTAGAGATCAAAGCGGGAGGGCCTCCGGGGAGCTGTTTTTT. Translating it yields CSARDQSGRASGELFF.

This clonotype was counted ten times or more. The chain joins TRBV13 to TRBJ1-6; D remains unclear. This CDR3 comprises 16 residues. The ends were cut back, 5 bases at V and 8 bases at J, with 19 bases in the middle. Per germline, CDR1 PRHDT and CDR2 FYEKMQ (reference sequence). The CDR3 coding sequence is TGTGCCAGCAGCCCCCTCGGGCCTCATAGGGATTCACCCCTCCACTTT. Protein product: CASSPLGPHRDSPLHF.

This clonotype was picked up many times. This sequence joins TRBV2 and TRBJ2-7; D could derive from TRBD1 or TRBD2 (5 bases each). Germline values: CDR1 SNHLY, CDR2 FYNNEI. This CDR3 has 14 residues. V was pared by 5 bases and J by 2 bases, with 13 bases between. The CDR3 here is CASSLGEGTYEQYF. For the CDR3, the DNA is TGTGCCAGCAGTTTGGGGGAAGGGACCTACGAGCAGTACTTC.